This T cell receptor (beta chain) derives from a study of T cell responses to AZD1222 COVID-19 vaccine. The table came from immunoSEQ multiplex PCR; TCRdb's copy has only in-frame clones and leaves some out. This sample has some 130,000 clones; roughly nine tenths occur once, and the top ten carry just over 3%. Of note for this clone: Antigen specificity is unknown.

The CDR3 totals 10 residues. CDR1 and CDR2 (germline): MNHEY, SVGAGI. V shed 7 bases and J shed 4 bases, with 4 bases lying between them. Study-wide results and caveats: Spike as a whole was targeted by vaccine-associated CD4 TCRs, dominant at 160-218 and 743-854. In a largely white British group with more females than males, clonal diversity was possibly underestimated. Among spike-specific TCRs, nearly half reportedly target unmutated variant regions. In all cases, repertoires were sampled only after the peak T cell response.

This material consisted of peripheral blood, taken on day 0 of AZD1222 vaccination. The rearrangement joins TRBV6-5 to TRBJ1-1; D uncertain. The receptor was derived from an adult in good health. CDR3 amino acids: CASMGTEAFF. The CDR3 nucleotides are TGTGCCAGCATGGGCACTGAAGCTTTCTTT.